The rows below give T cell receptor beta chains drawn from one sample of a study of blood T cell repertoires in COVID-19. Profiled with immunoSEQ multiplex PCR; TCRdb holds only in-frame clones, not every one. Among about 140,000 clones listed, about 81% were seen once. Sample: peripheral blood. All receptors come from a woman older than 75 with acute or convalescent COVID-19. The CDR3 runs from the conserved cysteine through the conserved F or W. Fields, in order: J gene, V gene, D gene, clone size, CDR3 protein, CDR3 DNA. The D gene is left open where the match is weak. Clone size is not always given. Where it is, it says once, few, many or a class for expanded clones.

>TRBJ2-7|TRBV6-5|NA|NA
CASSPFSSSYEQYF
TGTGCCAGCAGTCCCTTCTCGAGCTCCTACGAGCAGTACTTC
>TRBJ2-5|TRBV11-2|NA|NA
CASSPGAWETQYF
TGTGCCAGCAGCCCAGGGGCGTGGGAGACCCAGTACTTC
>TRBJ1-3|TRBV2|TRBD1|NA
CASSVLGGQSGNTIYF
TGTGCCAGCAGTGTTCTCGGGGGACAGTCTGGAAACACCATATATTTT
>TRBJ2-5|TRBV10-3|TRBD2|once
CAISLGLAGGRGETQYF
TGTGCCATCAGCCTGGGACTAGCGGGGGGGCGAGGGGAGACCCAGTACTTC
>TRBJ1-2|TRBV28|TRBD1|NA
CASSRTGGLGYGYTF
TGTGCCAGCAGTCGAACAGGGGGGCTCGGCTATGGCTACACCTTC
>TRBJ2-1|TRBV4-2|NA|NA
CASSQVGRTYNEQFF
TGTGCCAGCAGCCAAGTCGGTCGTACCTACAATGAGCAGTTCTTC
>TRBJ2-7|TRBV28|TRBD1|NA
CASSLPPPDRTGGTYEQYF
TGTGCCAGCAGTTTACCCCCTCCCGACAGGACAGGGGGCACCTACGAGCAGTACTTC
>TRBJ1-2|TRBV3-1/TRBV3-2|TRBD1|few
CASSQEGQGRSVGYTF
TGTGCCAGCAGCCAAGAAGGACAGGGGAGATCCGTCGGCTACACCTTC
>TRBJ2-5|TRBV19|NA|NA
CATRAGAETQYF
TGTGCCACTAGAGCTGGGGCAGAGACCCAGTACTTC
>TRBJ2-5|TRBV5-1|TRBD1|few
CASSSRTGGQETQYF
TGCGCCAGCAGCTCCCGGACAGGTGGCCAAGAGACCCAGTACTTC
>TRBJ2-7|TRBV4-1|NA|NA
CASSRVGQIHEQYF
TGCGCCAGCAGCCGAGTGGGGCAAATCCACGAGCAGTACTTC
>TRBJ1-1|TRBV11-2|NA|NA
CASSLRPSNTRNTEAFF
TGTGCCAGCAGCTTACGTCCCTCGAACACACGGAACACTGAAGCTTTCTTT
>TRBJ2-7|TRBV3-1/TRBV3-2|NA|few
CASSPEGKGAYSGYTDEQYF
TGTGCCAGCAGCCCGGAGGGAAAGGGGGCCTACAGCGGGTACACGGACGAGCAGTACTTC
>TRBJ2-7|TRBV7-2|NA|NA
CASSLAGSTSYEQYF
TGTGCCAGCAGCTTAGCGGGGAGCACCTCCTACGAGCAGTACTTC
>TRBJ2-5|TRBV28|TRBD2|NA
CASSLFRLAGGETQYF
TGTGCCAGCAGTTTGTTTCGGCTAGCGGGAGGAGAGACCCAGTACTTC
>TRBJ1-5|TRBV3-1/TRBV3-2|TRBD1|NA
CASSRDRVQPQHF
TGTGCCAGCAGCCGGGACAGGGTTCAGCCCCAGCATTTT
>TRBJ2-3|TRBV7-2|NA|NA
CASSLVGGPTDTQYF
TGTGCCAGCAGCTTAGTGGGGGGGCCGACAGATACGCAGTATTTT
>TRBJ1-4|TRBV5-1|NA|NA
CASSHQGVDEKLFF
TGCGCCAGCAGCCACCAGGGCGTCGATGAAAAACTGTTTTTT
>TRBJ2-3|TRBV2|TRBD2|NA
CATSPITSGPHGQYF
TGTGCCACCTCCCCCATCACTAGCGGGCCCCATGGGCAGTATTTT
>TRBJ1-2|TRBV12-3/TRBV12-4|NA|NA
CASSLRTSGYTF
TGTGCCAGCAGTTTGCGCACGTCGGGCTACACCTTC
>TRBJ1-3|TRBV4-1|NA|NA
CASSRAGMETGDVGTIYF
TGCGCCAGCAGCCGAGCGGGGATGGAGACCGGGGATGTAGGGACCATATATTTT
>TRBJ1-4|TRBV7-7|NA|NA
CASSLVLGEKLFF
TGTGCCAGCAGCTTAGTCCTCGGTGAAAAACTGTTTTTT
>TRBJ2-7|TRBV5-1|NA|NA
CASSLNNFGAYEQYF
TGCGCCAGCAGCTTGAATAACTTCGGTGCCTACGAGCAGTACTTC
>TRBJ1-1|TRBV28|NA|NA
CASSLRLGSGNTEAFF
TGTGCCAGCAGTTTACGTTTGGGCAGTGGGAACACTGAAGCTTTCTTT
>TRBJ2-4|TRBV4-1|TRBD2|NA
CASSPLLAEGERAKNIQYF
TGCGCCAGCAGCCCCTTACTAGCGGAGGGGGAAAGAGCCAAAAACATTCAGTACTTC
>TRBJ1-1|TRBV7-9|TRBD1|NA
CASSLVVLRTGQDTEAFF
TGTGCCAGCAGCTTAGTCGTGCTCCGGACAGGGCAAGACACTGAAGCTTTCTTT
>TRBJ1-2|TRBV7-9|NA|NA
CASSLEEGGGYTF
TGTGCCAGCAGCTTAGAGGAGGGCGGGGGCTACACCTTC
>TRBJ1-2|TRBV10-3|NA|NA
CAISGSGQGLGYTF
TGTGCCATCAGTGGCTCGGGACAAGGGCTAGGCTACACCTTC
>TRBJ2-5|TRBV27|TRBD1|NA
CASSRDREETQYF
TGTGCCAGCTCCCGGGACAGGGAAGAGACCCAGTACTTC
>TRBJ1-1|TRBV7-2|NA|NA
CASSPRGMSAFF
TGTGCCAGCAGCCCACGAGGCATGAGCGCTTTCTTT
>TRBJ2-3|TRBV29-1|TRBD2|NA
CSAGRGPITDTQYF
TGCAGCGCCGGGAGGGGTCCTATCACAGATACGCAGTATTTT
>TRBJ2-2|TRBV4-2|NA|few
CASSQEGATSGELFF
TGTGCCAGCAGCCAAGAGGGAGCGACCTCCGGGGAGCTGTTTTTT
>TRBJ1-3|TRBV19|NA|NA
CASKGRSGNTIYF
TGTGCCAGTAAAGGCCGGAGTGGAAACACCATATATTTT
>TRBJ2-7|TRBV27|TRBD2|NA
CASIGLAGTREQYF
TGTGCCAGCATTGGACTAGCGGGGACTCGAGAGCAGTACTTC
>TRBJ2-7|TRBV10-1|NA|NA
CASSEGARYEQYF
TGCGCCAGCAGTGAGGGGGCGCGGTACGAGCAGTACTTC
>TRBJ2-2|TRBV7-8|NA|once
CASSSFTGLERDTGELFF
TGTGCCAGCAGCTCCTTCACGGGACTTGAAAGGGACACCGGGGAGCTGTTTTTT
>TRBJ1-1|TRBV6-6|TRBD1|NA
CASSRDRALNTEAFF
TGTGCCAGCAGTCGGGACAGGGCCCTTAACACTGAAGCTTTCTTT
>TRBJ1-6|TRBV28|NA|NA
CASSLTGYNSPLHF
TGTGCCAGCAGCCTGACAGGTTATAATTCACCCCTCCACTTT
>TRBJ2-3|TRBV27|NA|once
CASSYSGYPTDTQYF
TGTGCCAGCAGTTACTCAGGGTATCCCACAGATACGCAGTATTTT
>TRBJ2-7|TRBV25-1|NA|NA
CASSPQGWNEQYF
TGTGCCAGCAGTCCACAGGGCTGGAACGAGCAGTACTTC
>TRBJ1-2|TRBV6-2/TRBV6-3|NA|few
CASSQRSLLTAWGDWGYTF
TGTGCCAGCAGCCAACGGTCCCTACTCACCGCCTGGGGGGATTGGGGCTACACCTTC
>TRBJ1-5|TRBV27|NA|NA
CASSLYGRSQPQHF
TGTGCCAGCAGTTTATACGGGAGGAGTCAGCCCCAGCATTTT
>TRBJ2-1|TRBV5-1|NA|NA
CASSTIGEGEQFF
TGCGCCAGCAGCACCATAGGGGAAGGTGAGCAGTTCTTC
>TRBJ1-6|TRBV4-1|NA|NA
CASSQVYRANSPLHF
TGCGCCAGCAGCCAAGTATACAGGGCCAATTCACCCCTCCACTTT
>TRBJ2-7|TRBV11-2|TRBD2|NA
CASRGLAYEQYF
TGTGCCAGCAGGGGACTAGCTTACGAGCAGTACTTC
>TRBJ2-5|TRBV7-9|NA|NA
CASTHLPNQETQYF
TGTGCCAGCACCCATCTACCGAACCAAGAGACCCAGTACTTC
>TRBJ1-2|TRBV23-1|NA|NA
CASNVNYGYTF
TGCGCCAGTAATGTGAACTATGGCTACACCTTC
>TRBJ2-3|TRBV15|TRBD2|NA
CATSRERSAGRATDTQYF
TGTGCCACCAGCAGAGAGAGGAGTGCCGGGAGGGCAACAGATACGCAGTATTTT
>TRBJ2-6|TRBV18|NA|NA
CASSQNAVSGANVLTF
TGTGCCAGCTCACAAAACGCGGTCTCTGGGGCCAACGTCCTGACTTTC